The T cell receptor (beta chain) described here comes from a study of a mutant IDH1 vaccine in newly diagnosed glioma. The V gene lost 2 bases and the J gene lost 2 bases, with 10 bases spanning the gap. The CDR3 totals 14 residues. Germline V gives CDR1 MNHEY, CDR2 SVGAGI. The assay was immunoSEQ multiplex PCR, and TCRdb's table has in-frame clones only and misses some. The sample holds around 87,000 clones, around four fifths seen once. The sample's time point: baseline, week 1 (first vaccination visit). The treatment: pre-vaccination baseline after standard-of-care therapy. This receptor was taken from a woman between 50 and 59 years old with glioma. The sequences come from PBMCs, collected from a glioma patient treated with radiotherapy, temozolomide or both. The chain couples TRBV6-5 to TRBJ2-7; D gene uncertain. The CDR3, as DNA: TGTGCCAGCAGTTACCAGGACGGAGCCTACGAGCAGTACTTC. Amino acid sequence: CASSYQDGAYEQYF.